The clone carrying this T cell receptor (beta chain) was seen a single time. Assay used: immunoSEQ multiplex PCR; TCRdb lists only in-frame clones, some missing. The sample carries tens of thousands of clones, 70% to 90% recorded once. The sample originates from a study of PD-L1 blockade in urothelial cancer. CDR3 size: 18 residues. V was clipped by 0 bases and J by 0 bases, with 16 bases between them. Germline assignment: CDR1 SGDLS and CDR2 YYNGEE. The cohort comprised individuals with locally advanced or metastatic urothelial carcinoma. Specimen: PBMCs, collected around atezolizumab (anti-PD-L1) treatment. The sequence was obtained from a man in his fifties or sixties with urothelial cancer. The chain employs TRBV9 and TRBJ1-3; D is unresolved. CDR3 bases: TGTGCCAGCAGCGTAGCTAGCGCAGGCAGGATCTCTGGAAACACCATATATTTT. Protein sequence: CASSVASAGRISGNTIYF.